The 22 T cell receptor beta chains in this list originate from one sample, sequenced in a study of memory CD4+ T cells and cytomegalovirus serostatus. The sort gate was single viable CD3+CD4+CD8-CD45RO+ cells for memory CD4+ T cells. Sequenced by immunoSEQ multiplex PCR; TCRdb stores in-frame clones only, minus some. The table has about 50,000 clones, approximately 83% seen once. Specimen: memory CD4+ T cells from blood. These receptors were obtained from an adult in good health and CMV-seronegative.

V is TRBV28 and J is TRBJ1-1; no firm D call. Looked up from germline, CDR1 is MDHEN and CDR2 is SYDVKM. The CDR3 loop spans 14 amino acids. V was pared by 3 bases and J by 0 bases, with 8 bases between. DNA for the CDR3: TGTGCCAGCAGTTTCCCCCACCTGAACACTGAAGCTTTCTTT. This encodes CASSFPHLNTEAFF.

This chain uses TRBV5-5 with TRBJ1-4; D possibly corresponds to TRBD1 (6 bases). The germline CDR1 and CDR2 sequences are SGHKS and YYEKEE (reference sequence). The CDR3 has 16 amino acids. Trimming removed 5 bases from V and 6 bases from J, with 20 bases in between. The CDR3, as DNA: TGTGCCAGCAGACCGCATATACAGGGCGCCGATGAAAAACTGTTTTTT. This encodes CASRPHIQGADEKLFF.

This clone was seen only a few times. Other DNA sequences within the sample encode an identical CDR3. The chain uses TRBV29-1 and TRBJ2-1, with 10 bases fitting TRBD2. Unmatched junction bases numbered 7, after V lost 5 bases and J lost 9 bases. Germline CDR1 reads SQVTM; CDR2 reads ANQGSEA. This CDR3 is 13 amino acids long. The CDR3 nucleotides are TGCAGCGTTTCGAGCGGGGGGGAGGGTGAGCAGTTCTTC. It specifies CSVSSGGEGEQFF.

CDR3 region: CASSLTGLLLDTQYF. In DNA, the CDR3 is TGTGCCAGCAGCTTGACGGGACTTCTTCTTGATACGCAGTATTTT. The chain joins TRBV5-4 to TRBJ2-3; D may be TRBD2 (6 bases). The CDR3 spans 15 residues. The germline V gene has CDR1 SGHNT and CDR2 YYREEE (reference sequence). Trimming removed 1 base at V and 6 bases at J, with 15 bases between.

The J gene is TRBJ1-1, the V gene TRBV2, with 10 bases that match TRBD1. This CDR3 has 13 residues. Germline assignment: CDR1 SNHLY and CDR2 FYNNEI. Trimming at V came to 6 bases and at J to 6 bases, leaving 4 bases not matched to a gene. CDR3 residues: CASSGQGVPEAFF. CDR3 sequence (DNA): TGTGCCAGCAGCGGACAGGGGGTCCCTGAAGCTTTCTTT.

V usage is TRBV7-8 and J usage is TRBJ2-2; no definite D call. V lost 4 bases, J lost 8 bases, and 14 bases lay in between. Germline CDR1 reads SGHVS; CDR2 reads FQNEAQ. This CDR3 is built from 14 residues. CDR3: CASSSDRYGGELFF. The CDR3 coding sequence is TGTGCCAGCAGCTCGGACCGTTACGGAGGGGAGCTGTTTTTT.

The CDR3 protein is CASRSPSGGAYEQYF. CDR3 in DNA: TGTGCCAGCAGGTCCCCTAGCGGGGGGGCCTACGAGCAGTACTTC. The gene calls are TRBV28 and TRBJ2-7; 12 positions match TRBD2. The CDR3 is 15 amino acids. The V gene end was trimmed by 6 bases and the J gene end by 2 bases; junction bases not matched to a gene: 5. Germline loops: CDR1 MDHEN, CDR2 SYDVKM.

This clone was detected once. The J gene is TRBJ2-1, the V gene TRBV5-1; 11 bases map to TRBD2. Germline V gene data show CDR1 as SGHRS and CDR2 as YFSETQ. This CDR3 has 14 residues. V shed 4 bases, J shed 3 bases, and the junction held 0 bases outside the gene matches. The chain's CDR3 is CASSTSGGYNEQFF. CDR3 bases: TGCGCCAGCAGCACTAGCGGGGGCTACAATGAGCAGTTCTTC. Using reference TRBV5-1 and TRBJ2-1 for the parts outside the CDR3, the full variable domain is KAGVTQTPRYLIKTRGQQVTLSCSPISGHRSVSWYQQTPGQGLQFLFEYFSETQRNKGNFPGRFSGRQFSNSRSEMNVSTLELGDSALYLCASSTSGGYNEQFFGPGTRLTVL.

Concerning this clone itself: The junction shows a germline mismatch at one end, possibly a read error. This chain links TRBV5-1 with TRBJ2-3, with TRBD1 identical over 7 bases. Germline V gene data show CDR1 as SGHRS and CDR2 as YFSETQ. This CDR3 spans 14 amino acids. The CDR3 DNA reads TGCGCCAGCAGATTGGGACAGCCCACAGATACGCAGTATTTT. This translates into CASRLGQPTDTQYF.

This clone was found a few times. This chain joins TRBV18 and TRBJ1-2, with D maybe TRBD1 (5 bases). This CDR3 has 12 residues. From germline, CDR1 is KGHSH and CDR2 LQKENI. The V end was cut by 0 bases, the J end by 10 bases, with 9 bases between. The CDR3 nucleotides read TGTGCCAGCTCACCACCAATACAGGCCTACACCTTC. Its translation is CASSPPIQAYTF.

V gene TRBV2 combines with J gene TRBJ2-3; D is unclear. The germline V and J ends were trimmed by 8 bases and 3 bases, with 12 bases remaining between them. The V gene's germline CDR1 is SNHLY and CDR2 FYNNEI. There are 13 residues in the CDR3. The CDR3 spells CASGRRQTDTQYF. The DNA for the CDR3 is TGTGCCAGCGGGCGCAGACAAACAGATACGCAGTATTTT.

The chain combines TRBV6-5 with TRBJ1-2; tentatively, D is TRBD1 (5 bases). The CDR3 has 14 residues. Germline V gives CDR1 MNHEY, CDR2 SVGAGI. Trimming removed 6 bases at V and 3 bases at J, with 14 bases between. In DNA, the CDR3 is TGTGCCAGCAGACCCTCGGGAGGGGACTATGGCTACACCTTC. Protein: CASRPSGGDYGYTF.

The chain links TRBV5-8 to TRBJ2-5, with no clear D. CDR3 length equals 13 residues. Trimming took off 0 bases at V and 2 bases at J, with 5 bases between the two ends. Germline CDR1 reads SGHTS; CDR2 reads YDEGEE. The CDR3: CASSLGGQETQYF. CDR3 nucleotide sequence: TGTGCCAGCAGCTTGGGGGGACAAGAGACCCAGTACTTC.

The chain joins TRBV10-2 to TRBJ2-2; TRBD2 matches at 9 bases. With 4 bases clipped from V and 0 bases from J, the junction kept 6 bases outside the gene matches. The CDR3 has 17 residues. CDR1 and CDR2 (germline): WSHSY, SAAADI. The CDR3 DNA reads as TGCGCCAGCAGTGTGGGCGGGGGGGCCCCGAACACCGGGGAGCTGTTTTTT. It encodes CASSVGGGAPNTGELFF.

This clone rates as medium-sized. The chain recombines TRBV5-1 with TRBJ2-2; D ambiguous. The CDR3 is 14 amino acids. V dropped 4 bases and J dropped 1 base, with 8 bases sitting between them. Per germline, CDR1 SGHRS and CDR2 YFSETQ. CDR3 residues: CASSEALNTGELFF. The CDR3 nucleotides are TGCGCCAGCAGCGAGGCCTTGAACACCGGGGAGCTGTTTTTT.

This clone was observed once. The gene calls are TRBV19 and TRBJ2-6; TRBD1 matches 9 bases. Germline-derived CDR1 and CDR2 are LNHDA and SQIVND (reference sequence). The CDR3 is 17 residues long. J was trimmed by 1 base and V by 5 bases; bases with no gene match: 6. CDR3 bases: TGTGCCAGTAGTGCCGGGACAGGGCAATCTGGGGCCAACGTCCTGACTTTC. This gives the protein CASSAGTGQSGANVLTF. Together with reference TRBV19 and TRBJ2-6, the CDR3 gives the full variable domain: DGGITQSPKYLFRKEGQNVTLSCEQNLNHDAMYWYRQDPGQGLRLIYYSQIVNDFQKGDIAEGYSVSREKKESFPLTVTSAQKNPTAFYLCASSAGTGQSGANVLTFGAGSRLTVL.

In its sample, this clone was seen once. The CDR3, as DNA: TGTGCCAGTAGTGATGCGGGACCCCGCTACAATGAGCAGTTCTTC. Its protein is CASSDAGPRYNEQFF. The rearrangement joins TRBV19 to TRBJ2-1; TRBD2 is a possible D gene (6 bases). The CDR3 length is 15 residues. Germline V gives CDR1 LNHDA, CDR2 SQIVND (reference sequence). Trimming took 5 bases from V and 3 from J, leaving 14 bases between them.

This clone was seen only once. J is TRBJ1-1 and V is TRBV5-1; a possible D gene is TRBD1 (6 bases). Looked up from germline, CDR1 is SGHRS and CDR2 is YFSETQ. The CDR3 length is 14 residues. Between the trimmed V and J ends, which lost 0 bases and 4 bases, there was a span of 10 bases. The CDR3 DNA reads TGCGCCAGCAGCTTGGATGGGGGCAGCACTGAAGCTTTCTTT. The encoded protein is CASSLDGGSTEAFF.

The V and J genes are TRBV6-1 and TRBJ2-4; tentatively, D is TRBD1 or TRBD2 (5 bases each). Germline assignment: CDR1 MNHNS and CDR2 SASEGT. The length of the CDR3 is 16 residues. V dropped 4 bases and J dropped 9 bases, with 22 bases sitting between them. The CDR3 DNA sequence: TGTGCCAGCAGTGCGAACCGGGACGGAGGAAAGGGCATTCAGTACTTC. Translation gives CASSANRDGGKGIQYF.

The chain employs TRBV6-5 and TRBJ2-7; D may be TRBD1 or TRBD2 (5 bases each). Trimming left V 2 bases short and J 4 bases short, with 15 bases between. The CDR3 extends over 15 amino acids. The germline CDR1 and CDR2 sequences are MNHEY and SVGAGI. The CDR3 sequence: CASSYGTYSEYEQYF. In DNA, the CDR3 is TGTGCCAGCAGTTACGGGACGTATTCTGAGTACGAGCAGTACTTC.

This clone has just one count. This rearrangement joins TRBV19 to TRBJ1-1, with D unclear. This CDR3 has 16 amino acids. Trimming stripped 11 bases from V and 3 bases from J, with 25 bases between. From germline, CDR1 is LNHDA and CDR2 SQIVND (reference sequence). The DNA of the CDR3 is TGTGCCGAGACCTTGATTGCCCCTCTCGTGGACACTGAAGCTTTCTTT. It translates to CAETLIAPLVDTEAFF.

V is TRBV4-1 and J is TRBJ2-2, with D perhaps TRBD1 or TRBD2 (5 bases each). Germline V gives CDR1 MGHRA, CDR2 YSYEKL. The CDR3 sequence is 18 residues long. Trimming took 3 bases from V and 0 from J, leaving 17 bases between them. The DNA for the CDR3 is TGCGCCAGCAGCCAGGGGAACTCGGGACCTTCGAACACCGGGGAGCTGTTTTTT. It is translated as CASSQGNSGPSNTGELFF.